Presented here are 26 T cell receptor beta chains from one specimen sequenced in a study of shared clonotypes between healthy human individuals. The data were produced by immunoSEQ multiplex PCR, yet TCRdb's version contains in-frame clones alone and is incomplete. Counted here are 1,500,000 or so clones, roughly 96% occurring once; the ten biggest clones make up approximately 1.2%. Sequenced: naive CD4+ T cells sorted from blood. This sample's subset: CD45RA+ positively selected. These receptors were obtained from a man aged 25 to 40 in good health.

To note about this clone: Other DNA sequences in this specimen translate into the identical CDR3. The gene calls are TRBV7-6 and TRBJ2-7, with D perhaps TRBD1 or TRBD2 (5 bases each). Trimming cost V 0 bases and J 1 base, with 10 bases left between them. Germline CDR1 is SGHVS and CDR2 is FNYEAQ. This CDR3 has 15 residues. The CDR3 here is CASSLAGTGSYEQYF. DNA for the CDR3: TGTGCCAGCAGCTTAGCGGGGACCGGGTCCTACGAGCAGTACTTC.

V is TRBV5-1 and J is TRBJ2-5; 12 nucleotides align to TRBD2. Germline assignment: CDR1 SGHRS and CDR2 YFSETQ. The CDR3 sequence is 17 residues long. V dropped 2 bases and J dropped 5; count of bases not matched to a gene: 10. CDR3 DNA sequence: TGCGCCAGCAGCTTCCCTAGCGGGAGGGCCGGCGGGGAGACCCAGTACTTC. Protein product: CASSFPSGRAGGETQYF.

The chain employs TRBV14 and TRBJ2-7; 8 bases align to TRBD1. The CDR3 loop spans 14 amino acids. Germline CDR1 is SGHDN and CDR2 is FVKESK. Trimming cost V 6 bases and J 1 base; bases outside gene matches: 5. The CDR3 sequence: CASRRQGRSYEQYF. CDR3 nucleotides: TGTGCCAGCAGGAGACAGGGGAGGTCCTACGAGCAGTACTTC.

The chain is built from TRBV27 and TRBJ2-3; 8 bases agree with TRBD1. The ends lost 3 bases at V and 8 bases at J; junction bases unmatched: 13. The CDR3 is made up of 16 amino acids. CDR1 is MNHEY, CDR2 SMNVEV, per germline (reference sequence). CDR3: CASSLSPRQGKGTQYF. CDR3 coding DNA: TGTGCCAGCAGTTTGTCGCCCCGACAGGGGAAGGGTACGCAGTATTTT.

The V and J genes are TRBV6-1 and TRBJ1-1; D is undetermined. Germline values: CDR1 MNHNS, CDR2 SASEGT. The V end was cut by 5 bases, the J end by 11 bases, with 12 bases between. The CDR3 sequence is 11 residues long. CDR3 in amino acids: CASSPMTRAFF. In DNA form, the CDR3 reads TGTGCCAGCAGTCCCATGACCCGGGCTTTCTTT.

This chain joins TRBV5-1 and TRBJ1-1, with D hard to call. Germline V lookup: CDR1 SGHRS, CDR2 YFSETQ. The CDR3 sequence is 15 residues long. V lost 0 bases and J lost 4, with 13 bases in between. CDR3 coding DNA: TGCGCCAGCAGCTTGGAGGTCGCAGCCCCCACTGAAGCTTTCTTT. Translation: CASSLEVAAPTEAFF.

Turning to this clone: Different DNA sequences within this sample yield the same CDR3. The V and J genes are TRBV11-2 and TRBJ2-4; D remains unclear. V was clipped by 1 base and J by 0 bases, with 4 bases between them. Germline V gives CDR1 SGHAT, CDR2 FQNNGV. The CDR3 loop spans 14 amino acids. The CDR3 region has the DNA TGTGCCAGCAGCTTAGTGCTAGCCAAAAACATTCAGTACTTC. Protein sequence: CASSLVLAKNIQYF.

The rearrangement links TRBV28 to TRBJ2-7; D perhaps matches TRBD2 (5 bases). V lost 2 bases and J 6 bases, leaving 23 bases between the germline ends. The CDR3 spans 17 residues. Germline CDR1 is MDHEN and CDR2 is SYDVKM. CDR3 protein: CASSLLNGSPWESEQYF. The CDR3 DNA is TGTGCCAGCAGTTTACTTAATGGGTCCCCTTGGGAGTCCGAGCAGTACTTC.

The chain recombines TRBV5-1 with TRBJ1-4; D call uncertain. The CDR3 has 15 amino acids. CDR1 is SGHRS, CDR2 YFSETQ, per germline. V was pared by 0 bases and J by 5 bases, with 11 bases between. The CDR3 region is CASSLAAAVNEKLFF. DNA for the CDR3: TGCGCCAGCAGCTTGGCCGCGGCGGTAAATGAAAAACTGTTTTTT.

A word on this clone: The junction and the germline gene differ at one end; a read error may be behind it. V and J are TRBV6-5 and TRBJ1-5, with a weak D call TRBD1 (5 bases). Germline assignment: CDR1 MNHEY and CDR2 SVGAGI. CDR3 length: 13 residues. The CDR3 bases are TGTGTCAGCAGTCAGGGAAGCAATCAGCCCCAGCATTTT. Residues: CVSSQGSNQPQHF.

This sequence joins TRBV6-5 and TRBJ1-5; D is unresolved. Germline lookup yields CDR1 MNHEY and CDR2 SVGAGI. Between the trimmed V and J ends, which lost 6 bases and 9 bases, there was a span of 9 bases. The CDR3 length is 11 residues. The CDR3 loop reads CASSVSGPQHF. The CDR3 DNA sequence: TGTGCCAGCAGCGTCAGTGGGCCCCAGCATTTT.

The CDR3 protein is CARSFQGRSYGYTF. The CDR3 coding sequence is TGTGCCAGAAGCTTCCAGGGTAGGAGCTATGGCTACACCTTC. The gene calls are TRBV5-3 and TRBJ1-2; D is possibly TRBD1 (5 bases). TRBV5-3 counts as an open reading frame of uncertain function. V lost 2 bases, J lost 4 bases, and 12 bases lay in between. The CDR3 runs to 14 residues.

The CDR3 loop is CASSLGAGATYNEQFF. CDR3 in DNA: TGTGCCAGCAGCTTAGGTGCAGGGGCGACCTACAATGAGCAGTTCTTC. The chain joins TRBV7-9 to TRBJ2-1; a weak D match, TRBD1 (6 bases). From germline, CDR1 is SEHNR and CDR2 FQNEAQ (reference sequence). The CDR3 is 16 residues long. Trimming cost V 1 base and J 2 bases, with 12 bases left between them.

As concerns this clone: The sample holds other DNA sequences that translate to the same CDR3. The chain links TRBV29-1 to TRBJ2-5; D perhaps matches TRBD1 (5 bases). CDR1 and CDR2 (germline): SQVTM, ANQGSEA. Trimming shortened V by 5 bases and J by 2 bases, and 9 bases separated the two germline ends. The CDR3 is 12 amino acids. The CDR3 region has the DNA TGCAGCGTTCTGTCAGGGCAAGAGACCCAGTACTTC. As protein: CSVLSGQETQYF.

This rearrangement joins TRBV4-3 to TRBJ2-7; D ambiguous. The CDR3 loop spans 14 amino acids. Germline values: CDR1 LGHNA, CDR2 YSLEER. V was pared by 1 base and J by 2 bases, with 9 bases between. The CDR3 DNA sequence: TGCGCCAGCAGCCAAGGCGGAAATCCCTACGAGCAGTACTTC. Translated, it gives CASSQGGNPYEQYF.

V gene TRBV2 combines with J gene TRBJ2-2; possible D gene TRBD1, 6 bases. This CDR3 spans 13 amino acids. V was clipped by 8 bases and J by 1 base, with 8 bases between them. Germline V gene lookup returns CDR1 SNHLY and CDR2 FYNNEI. The DNA for the CDR3 is TGTGCCAGCCACAGGGTGAACACCGGGGAGCTGTTTTTT. It codes for CASHRVNTGELFF.

The chain uses TRBV5-1 and TRBJ2-7, with D tentatively TRBD2 (6 bases). Germline V lookup: CDR1 SGHRS, CDR2 YFSETQ. This CDR3 region has 14 residues. V was pared by 5 bases and J by 2 bases, with 14 bases between. Here the CDR3 DNA reads TGCGCCAGCAGACGTAGCGGTACCACCTACGAGCAGTACTTC. Residues: CASRRSGTTYEQYF.

The chain carries TRBV19 and TRBJ2-5, with D perhaps matching TRBD1 (6 bases). CDR3 length: 13 amino acids. Germline V CDR1 and CDR2: LNHDA, SQIVND (reference sequence). The ends were cut back, 0 bases at V and 5 bases at J, with 7 bases in the middle. The CDR3 DNA reads as TGTGCCAGTAGTATAGATCAGGGGGAGACCCAGTACTTC. Translation gives CASSIDQGETQYF. The full variable domain, with the rest looked up from reference TRBV19 and TRBJ2-5, is DGGITQSPKYLFRKEGQNVTLSCEQNLNHDAMYWYRQDPGQGLRLIYYSQIVNDFQKGDIAEGYSVSREKKESFPLTVTSAQKNPTAFYLCASSIDQGETQYFGPGTRLLVL.

The chain has TRBV30 and TRBJ2-1; no clear D gene. Germline V gene lookup returns CDR1 GTSNPN and CDR2 SVGIG (reference sequence). This CDR3 comprises 13 residues. Trimming left V 1 base short and J 3 bases short, with 7 bases between. The CDR3, as DNA: TGTGCCTGGAGTGGGAGATTCTACAATGAGCAGTTCTTC. Its protein product is CAWSGRFYNEQFF.

The chain carries TRBV28 and TRBJ2-7; 9 bases fit TRBD1. There are 14 residues in the CDR3. CDR1 is MDHEN, CDR2 SYDVKM, per germline. V dropped 6 bases and J dropped 3; count of bases not matched to a gene: 6. The CDR3 sequence is CASRKQGAVYEQYF. The CDR3 DNA reads TGTGCCAGCAGAAAACAGGGGGCGGTCTACGAGCAGTACTTC.

This chain joins TRBV7-2 and TRBJ2-1; 11 bases match TRBD2. V lost 0 bases to trimming and J lost 10 bases; unmatched junction nucleotides: 2. CDR1 and CDR2 from the germline V gene are SGHTA and FQGNSA. The CDR3 runs 14 residues. The CDR3 is CASSLARTSGEQFF. In nucleotides, the CDR3 is TGTGCCAGCAGCTTAGCGCGGACTAGCGGGGAGCAGTTCTTC. Full variable domain (outside the CDR3, taken from reference TRBV7-2 and TRBJ2-1): GAGVSQSPSNKVTEKGKDVELRCDPISGHTALYWYRQSLGQGLEFLIYFQGNSAPDKSGLPSDRFSAERTGGSVSTLTIQRTQQEDSAVYLCASSLARTSGEQFFGPGTRLTVL.

This clone was observed a handful of times. The genes are TRBV19 and TRBJ1-5; D perhaps matches TRBD1 (5 bases). The germline CDR1 and CDR2 sequences are LNHDA and SQIVND (reference sequence). V was pared by 3 bases and J by 0 bases, with 9 bases between. CDR3 length equals 15 residues. The CDR3 here is CASSIRVRSNQPQHF. As DNA, the CDR3 is TGTGCCAGTAGTATCAGGGTCCGTAGCAATCAGCCCCAGCATTTT. Full variable domain (remainder filled in from reference TRBV19 and TRBJ1-5): DGGITQSPKYLFRKEGQNVTLSCEQNLNHDAMYWYRQDPGQGLRLIYYSQIVNDFQKGDIAEGYSVSREKKESFPLTVTSAQKNPTAFYLCASSIRVRSNQPQHFGDGTRLSIL.

This chain connects TRBV11-2 to TRBJ2-7, with D unclear. The CDR3 is made up of 16 amino acids. V was pared by 5 bases and J by 2 bases, with 19 bases between. CDR1 is SGHAT and CDR2 is FQNNGV in the germline V gene. The CDR3: CASSGPRNTRPYEQYF. CDR3 in DNA: TGTGCCAGCAGCGGGCCACGGAACACCCGACCCTACGAGCAGTACTTC.

This chain connects TRBV19 to TRBJ2-5, with unresolved D. Trimming removed 5 bases from V and 1 base from J, with 8 bases in between. CDR3 length: 13 amino acids. CDR1 and CDR2 (germline): LNHDA, SQIVND (reference sequence). CDR3 DNA sequence: TGTGCCAGTAGTTGGAACAGCCAAGAGACCCAGTACTTC. Protein: CASSWNSQETQYF. Full variable domain (remainder filled in from reference TRBV19 and TRBJ2-5): DGGITQSPKYLFRKEGQNVTLSCEQNLNHDAMYWYRQDPGQGLRLIYYSQIVNDFQKGDIAEGYSVSREKKESFPLTVTSAQKNPTAFYLCASSWNSQETQYFGPGTRLLVL.

The V call is TRBV5-1, the J call TRBJ2-5, with TRBD1 matching over 8 bases. V dropped 5 bases and J dropped 2; count of bases not matched to a gene: 5. Germline loops: CDR1 SGHRS, CDR2 YFSETQ. The CDR3 length is 14 residues. The CDR3 loop is CASRPWTGQETQYF. The CDR3 nucleotides read TGCGCCAGCAGACCTTGGACAGGGCAAGAGACCCAGTACTTC.

V is TRBV29-1 and J is TRBJ1-5, with D maybe TRBD1 (5 bases). V was clipped by 5 bases and J by 0 bases, with 14 bases between them. The CDR3 is 15 residues long. The V gene's germline CDR1 is SQVTM and CDR2 ANQGSEA. CDR3 nucleotide sequence: TGCAGCGTTTCTTTTTCGGGGGGTAGCAATCAGCCCCAGCATTTT. Encoded protein: CSVSFSGGSNQPQHF.